A few counts support the clone carrying this T cell receptor beta chain. Its specificity is not known. Unique molecular identifiers were present in the TCR beta cDNA libraries. Each CDR3 protein is one row after TCRdb ran MiXCR on the PCR reads. The profile shows almost 700,000 distinct CDR3 sequences, more than 50% of them singletons. These data come from a study of post-analysis software for immune sequencing data. Study-level findings and limits: Roughly five TRBV segments were significantly more frequent in patients than in controls. TRBV5-6, TRBV5-1 and TRBV20-1 were among these segments.

V gave up 4 bases and J gave up 1 base, with 7 bases separating them. Germline CDR1 and CDR2: SEHNR and FQNEAQ (reference sequence). The CDR3 loop spans 13 amino acids. The sequenced material came from blood. The clonotype originates from a girl aged 2 to 10 with multiple sclerosis. V usage is TRBV7-9 and J usage is TRBJ2-5; D remains unclear. CDR3 amino acids: CASSYVIQETQYF. CDR3 sequence (DNA): TGTGCCAGCAGCTACGTTATCCAAGAGACCCAGTACTTC.